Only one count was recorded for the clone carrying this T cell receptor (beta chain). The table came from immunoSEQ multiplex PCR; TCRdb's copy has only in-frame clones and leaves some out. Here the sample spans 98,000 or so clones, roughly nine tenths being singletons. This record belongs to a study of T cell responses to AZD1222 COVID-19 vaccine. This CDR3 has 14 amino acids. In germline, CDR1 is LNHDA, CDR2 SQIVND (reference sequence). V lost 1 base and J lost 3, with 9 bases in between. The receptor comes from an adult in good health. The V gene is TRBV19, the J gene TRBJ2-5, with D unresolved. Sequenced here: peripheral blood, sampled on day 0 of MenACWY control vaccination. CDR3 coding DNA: TGTGCCAGTAGTATAGCGTCAGCAGAAGAGACCCAGTACTTC. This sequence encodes CASSIASAEETQYF.